This T cell receptor beta chain was captured by sequencing in a study of T cell repertoires in cytomegalovirus infection. Study summary: CMV infection and matching HLA type were both indicated by public TCR beta signatures.

Whole-study findings and limits: Summed public TCR beta family frequency identified CMV carriers bearing the relevant HLA. The study found HLA-C-restricted CMV-specific TCR beta clonotypes dominating the ex vivo response.

The CDR3 runs 14 residues. The germline V gene encodes CDR1 MRHNA and CDR2 SNTAGT. The V end was cut by 7 bases, the J end by 5 bases, with 15 bases between. About this clonotype: Its antigen is as yet unknown.

MiXCR, applied by TCRdb to the reads, yields one record per CDR3 protein. The sample yields hundreds of thousands of distinct CDR3 sequences, about 33% seen once. This material consisted of cultured PBMCs, taken from culture after CMV antigen stimulation. This clonotype originated in a human donor in good health (CMV status not recorded). Some clones in this sample may be carry-over from other donors' samples. This sequence joins TRBV6-4 and TRBJ2-1; D tentatively reads TRBD1 or TRBD2 (5 bases each). This chain's CDR3 is CASKPGPGNNEQFF. The CDR3 coding sequence is TGTGCCAGCAAGCCGGGACCAGGGAACAATGAGCAGTTCTTC.